Below, 30 T cell receptor beta chains from the same sample are listed, as sequenced in a study of immune heterogeneity within non-small cell lung tumors. It was a multiplex PCR that amplified TCR beta CDR3, with 32 V and 13 J primers. MiXCR, run by TCRdb on the multiplex PCR reads, gives a single entry per CDR3 protein. The table shows roughly 20,000 distinct CDR3 sequences, with around 28% occurring only once. TCRs were amplified from about 640 ng gDNA of bulk tumor per sample. Biopsies, several per primary tumor and spaced far apart, were collected during surgery. Enrolled individuals presented with untreated, newly diagnosed non-small cell lung cancer and received curative surgery. The source material was lung tumor tissue. These receptors were obtained from a man aged 35 to 55 with non-small cell lung cancer.

For this clonotype: This may be a read error: a much more frequent sequence differs by one nucleotide. This chain uses TRBV19 with TRBJ2-1, with 9 bases aligning to TRBD2. This CDR3 has 15 amino acids. From germline, CDR1 is LNHDA and CDR2 SQIVND (reference sequence). With 3 bases clipped from V and 10 bases from J, the junction kept 10 bases outside the gene matches. CDR3 residues: CASSIISGSAGEQFF. CDR3 DNA: TGTGCCAGTAGTATTATTAGCGGGAGTGCTGGGGAGCAGTTCTTC.

This clonotype occurred once. The chain is built from TRBV19 and TRBJ2-4, with no clear D. The CDR3 runs 19 residues. Germline V gene sequence: CDR1 LNHDA, CDR2 SQIVND (reference sequence). The V end lost 5 bases, the J end lost 0 bases, and 23 bases lay between the germline ends. In DNA, the CDR3 is TGTGCCAGTAGTTTGGGGTCCGGCCTGGCAGCACTAGCCAAAAACATTCAGTACTTC. This gives the protein CASSLGSGLAALAKNIQYF.

This clonotype has a count of ten or more. The chain couples TRBV20-1 to TRBJ1-2; D is unresolved. Germline CDR1 and CDR2: DFQATT and SNEGSKA (reference sequence). V lost 0 bases and J lost 8, with 10 bases in between. CDR3 length: 12 residues. The CDR3 DNA sequence: TGCAGTGCTAGAGATCGCCAGTTGGGCTACACCTTC. Translated, it gives CSARDRQLGYTF.

This clonotype was observed a few times. The rearrangement uses TRBV7-9 and TRBJ1-2; a weak D match, TRBD1 (6 bases). The CDR3 extends over 15 amino acids. The germline V gene has CDR1 SEHNR and CDR2 FQNEAQ (reference sequence). The ends were cut back, 2 bases at V and 5 bases at J, with 15 bases in the middle. The CDR3 loop is CASSLRGTFLYGYTF. The CDR3 region has the DNA TGTGCCAGCAGCTTAAGGGGGACCTTCCTATATGGCTACACCTTC.

The V and J genes are TRBV9 and TRBJ2-1; a possible D gene is TRBD2 (5 bases). The V end was cut by 3 bases, the J end by 4 bases, with 14 bases between. The CDR3 extends over 15 amino acids. The V gene's germline CDR1 is SGDLS and CDR2 YYNGEE. The chain's CDR3 is CASSASGLGYNEQFF. Here the CDR3 DNA reads TGTGCCAGCAGCGCGAGCGGACTTGGGTACAATGAGCAGTTCTTC.

This clonotype has at least ten counts. The V and J genes are TRBV19 and TRBJ2-7, with 8 bases matching TRBD1. J was trimmed by 2 bases and V by 8 bases; bases with no gene match: 17. Germline CDR1 and CDR2: LNHDA and SQIVND (reference sequence). This CDR3 has 17 residues. CDR3 nucleotides: TGTGCCAGTTCATTCCGAGCCGGGACAGGATCCACCTACGAGCAGTACTTC. Its protein is CASSFRAGTGSTYEQYF. Full variable domain (outside the CDR3, taken from reference TRBV19 and TRBJ2-7): DGGITQSPKYLFRKEGQNVTLSCEQNLNHDAMYWYRQDPGQGLRLIYYSQIVNDFQKGDIAEGYSVSREKKESFPLTVTSAQKNPTAFYLCASSFRAGTGSTYEQYFGPGTRLTVT.

A few counts support this clonotype. The chain links TRBV27 to TRBJ1-6; D ambiguous. This CDR3 spans 12 amino acids. V dropped 3 bases and J dropped 8 bases, with 5 bases sitting between them. Germline V gene data show CDR1 as MNHEY and CDR2 as SMNVEV (reference sequence). CDR3 loop: CASSFMDSPLHF. CDR3 coding DNA: TGTGCCAGCAGTTTCATGGATTCACCCCTCCACTTT.

This clonotype is medium-sized. The V call is TRBV12-5, the J call TRBJ1-2; no reliable D call. Germline V gene sequence: CDR1 LGHNT, CDR2 FRNRAP. The CDR3 runs to 14 residues. V gave up 1 base and J gave up 2 bases, with 8 bases separating them. CDR3 in DNA: TGTGCTAGTGGTTTGGGTGGCATAAACTATGGCTACACCTTC. This codes for CASGLGGINYGYTF.

The chain employs TRBV20-1 and TRBJ2-1; the D call may be TRBD1 or TRBD2 (6 bases each). Between the trimmed V and J ends, which lost 0 bases and 6 bases, there was a span of 15 bases. CDR3 size: 15 residues. Per the germline V gene, CDR1 is DFQATT and CDR2 is SNEGSKA (reference sequence). The CDR3 here is CSAREDSLGGNEQFF. The CDR3 nucleotides are TGCAGTGCTAGAGAGGACAGCCTGGGGGGCAATGAGCAGTTCTTC.

On this clonotype: A much larger clone differs from this one at a single base, so this may be a read error. V usage is TRBV6-1 and J usage is TRBJ1-1; 9 bases are a match to TRBD1. This CDR3 contains 15 residues. Germline V lookup: CDR1 MNHNS, CDR2 SASEGT. CDR3 amino acids: CVSSENRDRDFEAFF. The CDR3 DNA sequence: TGTGTCAGCAGTGAAAACCGGGACAGGGATTTTGAAGCTTTCTTT.

The table lists this clonotype with a few counts. The J gene is TRBJ2-2, the V gene TRBV14; no firm D call. Germline V gene sequence: CDR1 SGHDN, CDR2 FVKESK. This CDR3 spans 14 amino acids. V lost 1 base and J 4 bases, leaving 7 bases between the germline ends. The CDR3 region has the DNA TGTGCCAGCAGCCAAGCCTTGTCCACCGGGGAGCTGTTTTTT. Encoded protein: CASSQALSTGELFF.

Relative to its sample, this clonotype is medium-sized (0.01 to 0.1%). The genes are TRBV6-1 and TRBJ2-1; D may be TRBD2 (6 bases). Per the germline V gene, CDR1 is MNHNS and CDR2 is SASEGT. Trimming took off 5 bases at V and 0 bases at J, with 20 bases between the two ends. The CDR3 has 18 residues. The CDR3, as DNA: TGTGCCAGCAGTTCATCTCAAGGTAGCGGAGGCTCCTACAATGAGCAGTTCTTC. Its protein product is CASSSSQGSGGSYNEQFF.

The table lists this clonotype with many counts. V gene TRBV6-2 or TRBV6-3 combines with J gene TRBJ2-1; the D gene is possibly TRBD2 (6 bases). Germline V lookup: CDR1 MNHEY, CDR2 SVGEGT. Trimming removed 8 bases from V and 9 bases from J, with 17 bases in between. This CDR3 comprises 13 residues. CDR3 sequence (DNA): TGTGCCAGCCGTCTAACTAGCAACCGTGAGCAGTTCTTC. Amino acids: CASRLTSNREQFF.

At least ten counts were recorded for this clonotype. The rearrangement links TRBV5-1 to TRBJ1-4, with 10 bases fitting TRBD1. Per germline, CDR1 SGHRS and CDR2 YFSETQ. This CDR3 is built from 15 residues. The V segment lost 4 bases and the J segment 8 bases; nucleotides outside the gene matches: 8. The CDR3 DNA reads as TGCGCCAGCAGCCCCCCCGGGACAGGGGAAGAAAAACTGTTTTTT. The encoded protein is CASSPPGTGEEKLFF. The whole variable domain, remainder taken from reference TRBV5-1 and TRBJ1-4, is KAGVTQTPRYLIKTRGQQVTLSCSPISGHRSVSWYQQTPGQGLQFLFEYFSETQRNKGNFPGRFSGRQFSNSRSEMNVSTLELGDSALYLCASSPPGTGEEKLFFGSGTQLSVL.

The sample holds many counts of this clonotype. The chain recombines TRBV7-2 with TRBJ1-2; 7 bases map to TRBD1. CDR1 and CDR2 from the germline V gene are SGHTA and FQGNSA. The CDR3 is 16 amino acids. Trimming cost V 5 bases and J 7 bases; bases outside gene matches: 16. Written as DNA, the CDR3 is TGTGCCAGCAGCCTGGTGGTTGGTGACAGGGTAGTTGGCTACACCTTC. Its translation is CASSLVVGDRVVGYTF.

Concerning this clonotype: A much larger clone lies a single base off, so this may be a read error. Since the CDR3 does not end with the conserved phenylalanine or tryptophan, this likely comes from a read error. V gene TRBV12-3 or TRBV12-4 combines with J gene TRBJ2-1; 10 bases are a match to TRBD2. This CDR3 has 15 residues. The V gene end was trimmed by 3 bases and the J gene end by 9 bases; junction bases not matched to a gene: 8. The CDR3 loop reads CASSLGSGRASEQFL. In DNA, the CDR3 is TGTGCCAGCAGTTTGGGCAGCGGGAGGGCCAGTGAGCAGTTCCTC.

The chain carries TRBV7-9 and TRBJ2-1; TRBD2 is a possible D gene (6 bases). The CDR3 sequence is 16 residues long. Germline V gives CDR1 SEHNR, CDR2 FQNEAQ (reference sequence). The V and J ends lost 0 bases and 7 bases respectively, with 16 bases between them. The CDR3 coding sequence is TGTGCCAGCAGCTTAGCGCTTACGGGAGTGGTAAATGAGCAGTTCTTC. It specifies CASSLALTGVVNEQFF.

This clonotype was found a few times. The chain uses TRBV4-1 and TRBJ2-7; 7 bases match TRBD2. The germline CDR1 and CDR2 sequences are MGHRA and YSYEKL. V lost 3 bases, J lost 4 bases, and 9 bases stayed unmatched. This CDR3 comprises 15 residues. CDR3: CASSQTPGLQYEQYF. CDR3 in DNA: TGCGCCAGCAGCCAGACTCCGGGACTACAATACGAGCAGTACTTC.

The chain employs TRBV30 and TRBJ1-6; D is unclear. V was cut by 6 bases and J by 8 bases, with 17 bases left in between. CDR1 is GTSNPN, CDR2 SVGIG, per germline (reference sequence). The CDR3 runs 14 residues. Written as DNA, the CDR3 is TGTGCCTGCCACCACCCGGGATTATATTCACCCCTCCACTTT. It translates to CACHHPGLYSPLHF.

This clonotype is deemed medium-sized (0.01 to 0.1%). CDR3 loop: CASSLKGYEQYF. The CDR3 DNA sequence: TGTGCCAGCAGTTTAAAGGGATACGAGCAGTACTTC. The chain links TRBV12-3 or TRBV12-4 to TRBJ2-7, with D hard to call. V was cut by 2 bases and J by 4 bases, with 6 bases left in between. The CDR3 contains 12 residues.

A word on this clonotype: Possible read error: a much larger clone is one base away. The V gene is TRBV12-3 or TRBV12-4, the J gene TRBJ1-6; 9 bases match TRBD1. The junction had 3 bases not matched to a gene; V was cut back by 5 bases and J by 4 bases. The CDR3 loop spans 15 amino acids. CDR3 residues: CASSSGQGYNSPLHF. In DNA form, the CDR3 reads TGTGCCAGCAGTAGTGGACAGGGGTATAATTCACCCCTCCACTTT.

This clonotype was recorded a few times. This sequence joins TRBV7-3 and TRBJ2-3; TRBD2 agrees at 8 bases. CDR1 is SGHTA, CDR2 FQGTGA, per germline. This CDR3 spans 17 amino acids. J gave up 0 bases and V 2 bases, and 7 bases lay outside the gene matches. Here the CDR3 DNA reads TGTGCCAGCAGCTTACGAGGACTAGCTGCTAGCACAGATACGCAGTATTTT. Translation: CASSLRGLAASTDTQYF.

This sequence joins TRBV7-9 and TRBJ2-1, with 8 bases lining up with TRBD1. CDR3 size: 15 residues. After removal of 1 base from V and 4 bases from J, the junction contained 3 bases not matched to a gene. CDR1 and CDR2 (germline): SEHNR, FQNEAQ (reference sequence). The CDR3 nucleotides read TGTGCCAGCAGCTTAGGGACAGGGATATACAATGAGCAGTTCTTC. Its translation is CASSLGTGIYNEQFF.

This clonotype was observed at least ten times. CDR3 DNA sequence: TGTGCCAGCAGTGACTCCCGCCGGGAGTTCTTC. It translates to CASSDSRREFF. J is TRBJ2-1 and V is TRBV6-1; D is ambiguous. The V gene lost 3 bases and the J gene lost 14 bases, with 11 bases spanning the gap. This CDR3 contains 11 residues. The germline V gene encodes CDR1 MNHNS and CDR2 SASEGT.

This clonotype showed up many times. The chain couples TRBV27 to TRBJ2-7; 9 nucleotides align to TRBD1. CDR1 MNHEY and CDR2 SMNVEV come from the germline V gene (reference sequence). The trim removed 9 bases at V and 8 bases at J, leaving 11 bases unmatched. The CDR3 runs 13 residues. CDR3 bases: TGTGCCAGTCTACAAACAGGGGGCGCGAAGCAGTACTTC. Translation gives CASLQTGGAKQYF.

This clonotype occurred many times. The rearrangement links TRBV27 to TRBJ2-3; D uncertain. The CDR3 length is 14 residues. Trimming cost V 8 bases and J 4 bases, with 16 bases left between them. The germline CDR1 and CDR2 sequences are MNHEY and SMNVEV (reference sequence). The CDR3 protein is CASGPGSRADTQYF. CDR3 in DNA: TGTGCCAGCGGCCCTGGATCTAGGGCAGATACGCAGTATTTT.

The chain couples TRBV20-1 to TRBJ1-1; the match to TRBD1 covers 10 bases. The CDR3 length is 16 residues. After removal of 1 base from V and 0 bases from J, the junction contained 5 bases not matched to a gene. Germline assignment: CDR1 DFQATT and CDR2 SNEGSKA (reference sequence). CDR3: CSARGDRGWLNTEAFF. CDR3 nucleotide sequence: TGCAGTGCTAGAGGGGACAGGGGTTGGCTGAACACTGAAGCTTTCTTT.

This clonotype was counted at least ten times. J is TRBJ2-1 and V is TRBV27; D is uncertain. Deletions cut 9 bases from V and 0 bases from J, with 12 bases between. This CDR3 has 14 amino acids. Per germline, CDR1 MNHEY and CDR2 SMNVEV (reference sequence). CDR3 residues: CASKGISSYNEQFF. The CDR3 DNA sequence: TGTGCCAGTAAAGGGATAAGCTCCTACAATGAGCAGTTCTTC.

DNA of the CDR3: TGTGCCAGCAGTGTTTCCTCGGGGAGCACAGATACGCAGTATTTT. Encoded protein: CASSVSSGSTDTQYF. This chain uses TRBV25-1 with TRBJ2-3; D might be TRBD2 (5 bases). V gave up 4 bases and J gave up 0 bases, with 11 bases separating them. The germline CDR1 and CDR2 sequences are MGHDK and SYGVNS. There are 15 residues in the CDR3.

This chain connects TRBV2 to TRBJ2-3; 7 bases match TRBD1. V lost 6 bases and J lost 3; bases outside the gene matches: 6. The CDR3 covers 14 residues. Germline CDR1 reads SNHLY; CDR2 reads FYNNEI. The CDR3 is CASRGDSYTDTQYF. The CDR3 coding sequence is TGTGCCAGCAGAGGGGACAGCTATACAGATACGCAGTATTTT.